This T cell receptor beta chain is from a study of cytotoxic CD8 clonotypes in ibrutinib-treated CLL. Study as a whole: After a median roughly twelve months on treatment (6 to 36), response samples were drawn. Findings and caveats of the study: Rising at ibrutinib response, clonality subsequently fell back toward baseline at progression.

Genomic DNA in an amount of about 2 micrograms was extracted from cryopreserved PBMCs and used for the preparation of TCR beta libraries. Investigators sought sequencing depths of between 1 in 200,000 and 1 in 1 million T cells. Sequencing used immunoSEQ multiplex PCR; TCRdb keeps in-frame clones, though not all of them. The sample has roughly 180,000 clones, approximately 72% seen once. The CDR3 spans 11 residues. Germline V gene lookup returns CDR1 DFQATT and CDR2 SNEGSKA (reference sequence). On this clone itself: Its specificity is not known.

The chain links TRBV20-1 to TRBJ2-3; the D is unclear. Sequenced here: PBMCs, sampled after 24 months of ibrutinib treatment. This receptor was identified in a human donor with chronic lymphocytic leukemia. The CDR3 nucleotides read TGCAGCGCCCCCTTAGGGGATACGCAGTATTTT. It is translated as CSAPLGDTQYF.